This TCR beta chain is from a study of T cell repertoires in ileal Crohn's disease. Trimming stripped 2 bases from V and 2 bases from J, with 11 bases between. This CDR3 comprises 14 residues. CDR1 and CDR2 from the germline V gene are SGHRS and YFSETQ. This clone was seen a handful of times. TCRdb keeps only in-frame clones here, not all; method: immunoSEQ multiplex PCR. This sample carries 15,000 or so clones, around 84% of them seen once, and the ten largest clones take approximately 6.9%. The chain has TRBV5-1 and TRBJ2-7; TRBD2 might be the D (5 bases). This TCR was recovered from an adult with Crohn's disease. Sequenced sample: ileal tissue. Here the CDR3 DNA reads TGCGCCAGCAGCTTTGGCGGAGGAGCCTACGAGCAGTACTTC. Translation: CASSFGGGAYEQYF.